The source of this T cell receptor beta chain is a study of control samples from healthy donors and cancer patients. The data were produced by immunoSEQ multiplex PCR, yet TCRdb's version contains in-frame clones alone and is incomplete. Of about 160,000 clones listed, around 94% were seen once; the top ten hold less than 15%. This CDR3 region has 13 residues. The sample holds one count of this clone. The specimen was PBMCs. This clonotype was sampled from a man aged 60 to 75 with colorectal cancer. This chain connects TRBV21-1 to TRBJ1-2. TRBV21-1 is listed as a pseudogene. In DNA, the CDR3 is TGTGCCAGCAGCAAAGCTAGGTCTCCTGGCTACACCTTC. The encoded protein is CASSKARSPGYTF.